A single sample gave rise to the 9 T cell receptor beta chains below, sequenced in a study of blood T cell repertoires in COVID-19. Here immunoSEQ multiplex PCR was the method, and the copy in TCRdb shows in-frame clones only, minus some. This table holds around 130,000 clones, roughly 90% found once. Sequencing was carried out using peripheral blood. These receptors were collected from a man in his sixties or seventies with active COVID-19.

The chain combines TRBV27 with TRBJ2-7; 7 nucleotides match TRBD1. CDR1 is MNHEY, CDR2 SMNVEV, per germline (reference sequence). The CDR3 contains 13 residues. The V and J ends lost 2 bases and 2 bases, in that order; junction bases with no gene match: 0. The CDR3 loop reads CASSLQGAYEQYF. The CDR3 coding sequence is TGTGCCAGCAGTTTACAGGGGGCCTACGAGCAGTACTTC.

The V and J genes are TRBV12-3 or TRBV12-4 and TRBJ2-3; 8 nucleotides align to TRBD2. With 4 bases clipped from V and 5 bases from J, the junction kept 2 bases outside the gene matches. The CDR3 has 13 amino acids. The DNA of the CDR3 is TGTGCCAGCAGTTACCGGGAGGGAGATACGCAGTATTTT. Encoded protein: CASSYREGDTQYF.

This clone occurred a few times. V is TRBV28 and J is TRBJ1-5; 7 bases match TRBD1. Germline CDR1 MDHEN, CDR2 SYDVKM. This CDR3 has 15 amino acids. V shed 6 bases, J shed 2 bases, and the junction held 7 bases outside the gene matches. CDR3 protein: CASRPQGGGNQPQHF. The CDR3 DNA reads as TGTGCCAGCAGGCCGCAGGGGGGCGGCAATCAGCCCCAGCATTTT.

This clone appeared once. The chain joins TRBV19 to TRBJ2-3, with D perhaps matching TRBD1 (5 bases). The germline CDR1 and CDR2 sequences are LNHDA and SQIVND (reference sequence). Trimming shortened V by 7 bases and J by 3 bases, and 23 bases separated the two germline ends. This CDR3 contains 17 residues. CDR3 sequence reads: CASTPTVALRGTDTQYF. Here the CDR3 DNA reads TGTGCCAGTACTCCAACTGTAGCTCTTAGGGGAACAGATACGCAGTATTTT.

The DNA of the CDR3 is TGTGCCAGCAGCCCGAGGCCAGGGGGCACTGAAGCTTTCTTT. This translates into CASSPRPGGTEAFF. The genes are TRBV7-2 and TRBJ1-1, with TRBD1 matching over 7 bases. The CDR3 covers 14 residues. V lost 5 bases, J lost 4 bases, and 7 bases stayed unmatched. Germline V gene sequence: CDR1 SGHTA, CDR2 FQGNSA.

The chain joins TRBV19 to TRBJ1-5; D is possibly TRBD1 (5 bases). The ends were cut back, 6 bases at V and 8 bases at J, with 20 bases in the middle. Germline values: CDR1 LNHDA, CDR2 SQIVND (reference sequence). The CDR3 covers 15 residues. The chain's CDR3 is CASSRLFGAGEPQHF. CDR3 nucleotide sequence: TGTGCCAGTAGCCGCCTTTTCGGGGCGGGGGAGCCCCAGCATTTT.

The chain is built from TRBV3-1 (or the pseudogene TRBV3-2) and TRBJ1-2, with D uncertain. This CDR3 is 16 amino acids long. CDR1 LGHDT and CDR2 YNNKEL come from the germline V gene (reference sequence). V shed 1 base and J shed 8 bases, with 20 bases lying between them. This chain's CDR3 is CASSQGFRWQAPGYTF. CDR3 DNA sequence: TGTGCCAGCAGCCAAGGGTTTAGGTGGCAGGCCCCCGGCTACACCTTC.

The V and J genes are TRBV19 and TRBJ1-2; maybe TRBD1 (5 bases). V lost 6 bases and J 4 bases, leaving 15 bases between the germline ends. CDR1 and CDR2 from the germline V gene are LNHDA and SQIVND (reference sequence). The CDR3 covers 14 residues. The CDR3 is CASSVTDSAYGYTF. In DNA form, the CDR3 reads TGTGCCAGTAGCGTCACCGACAGTGCCTATGGCTACACCTTC.

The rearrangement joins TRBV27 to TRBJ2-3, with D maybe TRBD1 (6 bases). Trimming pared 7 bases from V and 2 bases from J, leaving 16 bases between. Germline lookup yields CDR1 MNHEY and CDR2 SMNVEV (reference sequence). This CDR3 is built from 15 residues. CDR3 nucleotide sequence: TGTGCCAGCACAACGGGACACTCTTCCACAGATACGCAGTATTTT. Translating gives CASTTGHSSTDTQYF.